A single sample gave rise to the 14 T cell receptor beta chains below, sequenced in a study of identical twins. Each CDR3 protein gets one entry after TCRdb re-called the 5' RACE reads with MiXCR. The repertoire has about 470,000 distinct CDR3 sequences, 24% of them found once; the top ten carry around 3%. The same data also contributed to another study, on T cells expressing NK-cell markers.

Specimen: CD4+ T cells sorted from blood. Receptors originate from a woman between 18 and 30 years old in good health.

This chain links TRBV29-1 with TRBJ2-5; possibly TRBD2 for D (6 bases). CDR3 length: 12 amino acids. Germline assignment: CDR1 SQVTM and CDR2 ANQGSEA. V shed 6 bases and J shed 2 bases, with 10 bases lying between them. The CDR3, as DNA: TGCAGCGTGGGACTCTATCAAGAGACCCAGTACTTC. Encoded protein: CSVGLYQETQYF.

The genes are TRBV5-5 and TRBJ2-5; the D gene is possibly TRBD2 (5 bases). CDR3 length: 13 residues. The V end lost 5 bases, the J end lost 5 bases, and 13 bases lay between the germline ends. Germline V gives CDR1 SGHKS, CDR2 YYEKEE (reference sequence). In DNA, the CDR3 is TGTGCCAGCAGGTTCGGGGTTGCGGAGACCCAGTACTTC. Protein: CASRFGVAETQYF.

The chain uses TRBV5-1 and TRBJ2-1, with 7 positions matching TRBD1. Germline V gene lookup returns CDR1 SGHRS and CDR2 YFSETQ. This CDR3 region has 14 residues. V was pared by 2 bases and J by 9 bases, with 8 bases of the junction left unmatched. CDR3 coding DNA: TGCGCCAGCAGCTTTTATCCGGGGACAGTTGAGCAGTTCTTC. The encoded protein is CASSFYPGTVEQFF. Drawing the rest from reference TRBV5-1 and TRBJ2-1, the complete variable domain is KAGVTQTPRYLIKTRGQQVTLSCSPISGHRSVSWYQQTPGQGLQFLFEYFSETQRNKGNFPGRFSGRQFSNSRSEMNVSTLELGDSALYLCASSFYPGTVEQFFGPGTRLTVL.

The CDR3 bases are TGTGCCACCAGCAGAGGCGGGACTAGCGGGAGTAAGACCCAGTACTTC. It is translated as CATSRGGTSGSKTQYF. The chain couples TRBV15 to TRBJ2-5; 14 bases are shared with TRBD2. Germline loops: CDR1 LNHNV, CDR2 YYDKDF (reference sequence). V shed 1 base, J shed 6 bases, and the junction held 4 bases outside the gene matches. The CDR3 length is 16 residues.

This clonotype was seen more than once but under ten times. J is TRBJ1-4 and V is TRBV5-1; perhaps TRBD1 as D (6 bases). The germline V gene encodes CDR1 SGHRS and CDR2 YFSETQ. V lost 2 bases and J lost 8, with 13 bases in between. The CDR3 contains 14 residues. CDR3 amino acids: CASSLRQEGEKLFF. As DNA, the CDR3 is TGCGCCAGCAGCTTACGACAGGAAGGAGAAAAACTGTTTTTT.

The V gene is TRBV5-5, the J gene TRBJ2-7; tentatively, D is TRBD1 (5 bases). The CDR3 is made up of 15 amino acids. The V end was cut by 2 bases, the J end by 3 bases, with 15 bases between. Germline values: CDR1 SGHKS, CDR2 YYEKEE (reference sequence). CDR3 loop: CASSLSSGSIYEQYF. CDR3 coding DNA: TGTGCCAGCAGCTTAAGTTCAGGGTCGATCTACGAGCAGTACTTC.

This clonotype was counted once. V and J are TRBV19 and TRBJ1-3; possible D gene TRBD1, 5 bases. The CDR3 is 15 amino acids. Deletions cut 3 bases from V and 0 bases from J, with 9 bases between. Germline V gene data show CDR1 as LNHDA and CDR2 as SQIVND (reference sequence). The CDR3 region has the DNA TGTGCCAGTAGTATCCACGGGACCTCTGGAAACACCATATATTTT. It encodes CASSIHGTSGNTIYF.

V usage is TRBV5-1 and J usage is TRBJ2-5; 12 bases fit TRBD2. V dropped 4 bases and J dropped 7; count of bases not matched to a gene: 8. Germline V lookup: CDR1 SGHRS, CDR2 YFSETQ. The CDR3 contains 15 residues. CDR3 DNA: TGCGCCAGCAGCAACTCTAGCGGGAGGGGTCGGACCCAGTACTTC. It translates to CASSNSSGRGRTQYF.

This clonotype was seen more than once but under ten times. The rearrangement joins TRBV9 to TRBJ2-1, with D possibly matching TRBD2 (7 bases). V shed 0 bases and J shed 12 bases, with 19 bases lying between them. The germline gives CDR1 SGDLS, CDR2 YYNGEE. This CDR3 has 15 residues. The CDR3 DNA sequence: TGTGCCAGCAGCGTAGAAGTGGGGGGGCCGATTAGGCAGTTCTTC. This sequence encodes CASSVEVGGPIRQFF.

In this sample, this clonotype turned up a few times. The rearrangement uses TRBV4-1 and TRBJ1-3; TRBD1 aligns across 8 bases. Trimming removed 2 bases from V and 7 bases from J; junction bases left unmatched: 7. There are 15 residues in the CDR3. Germline V gene sequence: CDR1 MGHRA, CDR2 YSYEKL. CDR3 sequence: CASSQRQGTGNTIYF. CDR3 bases: TGCGCCAGCAGCCAACGACAGGGGACCGGGAACACCATATATTTT.

This chain links TRBV28 with TRBJ2-1; D gene uncertain. Germline loops: CDR1 MDHEN, CDR2 SYDVKM. The CDR3 sequence is 13 residues long. V was pared by 3 bases and J by 10 bases, with 13 bases between. In DNA form, the CDR3 reads TGTGCCAGCAGTTTGGGGAATGAGAAAGAGCAGTTCTTC. Translating gives CASSLGNEKEQFF.

The chain combines TRBV6-1 with TRBJ1-1; D unclear. CDR3 length: 14 amino acids. Between the trimmed V and J ends, which lost 5 bases and 5 bases, there was a span of 15 bases. From germline, CDR1 is MNHNS and CDR2 SASEGT. The CDR3 spells CASSPNTGSTEAFF. The CDR3 DNA reads as TGTGCCAGCAGTCCGAATACCGGTAGTACTGAAGCTTTCTTT.

This sequence joins TRBV11-3 and TRBJ2-1; TRBD2 matches 8 bases. This CDR3 region has 15 residues. V lost 1 base, J lost 8 bases, and 7 bases stayed unmatched. Germline values: CDR1 SGHNT, CDR2 YENEEA. The DNA of the CDR3 is TGTGCCAGCAGCTTAGTTGGGACTAGAGATCATGAGCAGTTCTTC. Its translation: CASSLVGTRDHEQFF.

The chain couples TRBV6-1 to TRBJ2-5; D is undetermined. The CDR3 covers 14 residues. Per the germline V gene, CDR1 is MNHNS and CDR2 is SASEGT. With 2 bases removed from V and 5 bases from J, the gap between germline ends came to 12 bases. The CDR3 is CASSEWGMGETQYF. DNA of the CDR3: TGTGCCAGCAGTGAATGGGGTATGGGGGAGACCCAGTACTTC.